Described below is a single TCR beta chain sequence and its context. 13 Jbeta primers and 60 Vbeta primers were used for the PCR. Authors' methods: It was a later analysis that counted roughly 79 million unique TCR beta chains, of which approximately 11 million were shared. Method: immunoSEQ multiplex PCR; TCRdb's copy keeps in-frame clones and lacks some. V, J and clone size were drawn from that table, and D and trimming were deduced from the DNA. This sample yields around 97,000 clones, of which around 76% are seen a single time; 10% to 13% belongs to the top ten. The sample belongs to a study of cytomegalovirus exposure and HLA in healthy donors. Turning to the study itself: One earlier analysis, a look at around 170 million T cells, found more than 100 million unique TCR beta sequences.

This TCR was sampled from a woman aged 18 to 35 in good health and CMV-seropositive. Input material: PBMCs.

The CDR3 sequence: CASSVWTRGSNEQYF. In DNA, the CDR3 is TGTGCCAGCAGTGTTTGGACCAGGGGAAGCAACGAGCAGTACTTC. The chain has TRBV2 and TRBJ2-7, with D perhaps TRBD1 (6 bases). The CDR3 length is 15 residues. From germline, CDR1 is SNHLY and CDR2 FYNNEI. Trimming left V 4 bases short and J 5 bases short, with 18 bases between.